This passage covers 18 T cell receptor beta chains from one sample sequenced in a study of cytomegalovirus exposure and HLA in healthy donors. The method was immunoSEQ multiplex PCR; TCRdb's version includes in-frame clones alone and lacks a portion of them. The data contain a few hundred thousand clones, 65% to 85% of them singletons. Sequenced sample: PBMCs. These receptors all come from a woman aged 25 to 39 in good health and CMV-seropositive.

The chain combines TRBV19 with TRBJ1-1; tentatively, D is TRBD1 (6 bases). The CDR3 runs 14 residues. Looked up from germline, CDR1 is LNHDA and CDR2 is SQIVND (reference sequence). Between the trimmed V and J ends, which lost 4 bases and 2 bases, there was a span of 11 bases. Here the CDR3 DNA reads TGTGCCAGTAGTACCTGGGACACCAACACTGAAGCTTTCTTT. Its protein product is CASSTWDTNTEAFF.

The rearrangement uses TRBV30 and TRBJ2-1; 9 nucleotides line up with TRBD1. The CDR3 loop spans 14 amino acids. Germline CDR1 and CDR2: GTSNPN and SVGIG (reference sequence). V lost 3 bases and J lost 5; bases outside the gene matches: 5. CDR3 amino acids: CAWSGQGRDNEQFF. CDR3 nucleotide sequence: TGTGCCTGGAGCGGACAGGGGAGGGACAATGAGCAGTTCTTC.

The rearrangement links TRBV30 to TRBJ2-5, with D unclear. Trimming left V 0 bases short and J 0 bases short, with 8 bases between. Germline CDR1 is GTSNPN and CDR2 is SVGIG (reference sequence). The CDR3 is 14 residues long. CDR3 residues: CAWSVWRNQETQYF. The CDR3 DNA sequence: TGTGCCTGGAGTGTATGGAGAAACCAAGAGACCCAGTACTTC.

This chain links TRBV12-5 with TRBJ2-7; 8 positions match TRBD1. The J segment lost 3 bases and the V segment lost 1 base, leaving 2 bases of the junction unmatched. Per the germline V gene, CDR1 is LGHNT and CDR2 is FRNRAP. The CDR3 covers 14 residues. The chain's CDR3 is CASGLGTGYYEQYF. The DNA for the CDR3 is TGTGCTAGTGGTTTGGGGACAGGGTACTACGAGCAGTACTTC.

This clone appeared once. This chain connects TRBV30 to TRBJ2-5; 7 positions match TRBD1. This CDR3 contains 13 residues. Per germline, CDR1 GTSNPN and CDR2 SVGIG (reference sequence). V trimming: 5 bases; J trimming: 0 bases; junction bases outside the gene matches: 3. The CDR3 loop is CAWLGQDQETQYF. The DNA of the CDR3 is TGTGCCTGGCTAGGACAGGACCAAGAGACCCAGTACTTC.

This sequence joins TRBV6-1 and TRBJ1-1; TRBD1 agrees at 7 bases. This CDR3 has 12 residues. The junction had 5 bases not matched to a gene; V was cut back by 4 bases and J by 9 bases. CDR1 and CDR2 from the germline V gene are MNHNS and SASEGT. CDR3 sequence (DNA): TGTGCCAGCAGTGGGGACAGCTTTAAAGCTTTCTTT. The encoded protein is CASSGDSFKAFF.

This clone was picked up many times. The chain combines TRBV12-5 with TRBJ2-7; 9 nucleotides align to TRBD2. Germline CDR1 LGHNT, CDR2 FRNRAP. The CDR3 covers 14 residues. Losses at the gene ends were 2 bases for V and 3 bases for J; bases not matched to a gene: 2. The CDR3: CASGLSAGGYEQYF. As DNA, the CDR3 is TGTGCTAGTGGTTTGTCAGCGGGAGGCTACGAGCAGTACTTC.

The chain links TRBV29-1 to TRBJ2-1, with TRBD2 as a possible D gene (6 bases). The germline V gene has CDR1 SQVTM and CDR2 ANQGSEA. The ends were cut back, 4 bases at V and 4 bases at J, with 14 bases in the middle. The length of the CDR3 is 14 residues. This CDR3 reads CSVGDLASYNEQFF. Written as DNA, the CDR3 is TGCAGCGTTGGTGATCTAGCGAGTTACAATGAGCAGTTCTTC.

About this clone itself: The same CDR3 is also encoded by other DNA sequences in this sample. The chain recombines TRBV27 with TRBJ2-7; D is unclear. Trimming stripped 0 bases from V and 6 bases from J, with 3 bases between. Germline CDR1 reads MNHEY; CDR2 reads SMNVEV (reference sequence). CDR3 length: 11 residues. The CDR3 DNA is TGTGCCAGCAGTTTATCGGGCGAGCAGTACTTC. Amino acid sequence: CASSLSGEQYF.

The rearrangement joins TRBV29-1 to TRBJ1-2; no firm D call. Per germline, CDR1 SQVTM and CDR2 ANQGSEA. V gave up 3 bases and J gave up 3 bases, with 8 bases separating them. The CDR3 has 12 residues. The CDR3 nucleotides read TGCAGCGTTGACAGGCAAGACTATGGCTACACCTTC. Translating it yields CSVDRQDYGYTF.

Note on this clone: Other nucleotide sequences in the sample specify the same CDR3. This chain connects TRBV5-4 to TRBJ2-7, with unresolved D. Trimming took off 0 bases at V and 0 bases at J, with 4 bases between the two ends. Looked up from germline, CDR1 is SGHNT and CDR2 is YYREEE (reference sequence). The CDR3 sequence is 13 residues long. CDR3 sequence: CASSLASSYEQYF. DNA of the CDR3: TGTGCCAGCAGCTTGGCCTCCTCCTACGAGCAGTACTTC.

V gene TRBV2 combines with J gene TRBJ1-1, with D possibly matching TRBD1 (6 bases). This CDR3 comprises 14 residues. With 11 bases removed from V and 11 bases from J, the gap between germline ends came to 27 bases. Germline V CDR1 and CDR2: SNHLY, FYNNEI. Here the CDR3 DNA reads TGTGCCGGTAGGGCAGGGGTTAACTTTTACGGTGCTTTCTTT. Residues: CAGRAGVNFYGAFF. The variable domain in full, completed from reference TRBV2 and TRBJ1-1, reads EPEVTQTPSHQVTQMGQEVILRCVPISNHLYFYWYRQILGQKVEFLVSFYNNEISEKSEIFDDQFSVERPDGSNFTLKIRSTKLEDSAMYFCAGRAGVNFYGAFFGQGTRLTVV.

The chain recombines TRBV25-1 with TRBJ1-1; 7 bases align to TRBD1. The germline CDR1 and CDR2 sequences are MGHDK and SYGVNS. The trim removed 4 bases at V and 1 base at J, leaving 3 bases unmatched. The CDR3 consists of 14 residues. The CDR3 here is CASSGQGRNTEAFF. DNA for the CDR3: TGTGCCAGCAGTGGACAGGGCCGGAACACTGAAGCTTTCTTT. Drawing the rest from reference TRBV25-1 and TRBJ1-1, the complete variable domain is EADIYQTPRYLVIGTGKKITLECSQTMGHDKMYWYQQDPGMELHLIHYSYGVNSTEKGDLSSESTVSRIRTEHFPLTLESARPSHTSQYLCASSGQGRNTEAFFGQGTRLTVV.

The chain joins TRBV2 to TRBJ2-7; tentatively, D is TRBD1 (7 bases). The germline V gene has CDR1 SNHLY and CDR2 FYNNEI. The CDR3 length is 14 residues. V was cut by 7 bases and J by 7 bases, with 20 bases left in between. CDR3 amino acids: CASTLSVQGREQYF. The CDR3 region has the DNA TGTGCCAGCACCTTGAGCGTACAGGGGAGGGAGCAGTACTTC.

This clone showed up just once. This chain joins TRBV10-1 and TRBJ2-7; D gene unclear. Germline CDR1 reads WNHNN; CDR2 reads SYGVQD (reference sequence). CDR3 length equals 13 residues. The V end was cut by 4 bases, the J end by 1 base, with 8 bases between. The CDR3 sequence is CASSGRRSYEQYF. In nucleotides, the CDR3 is TGCGCCAGCAGTGGAAGGAGATCCTACGAGCAGTACTTC.

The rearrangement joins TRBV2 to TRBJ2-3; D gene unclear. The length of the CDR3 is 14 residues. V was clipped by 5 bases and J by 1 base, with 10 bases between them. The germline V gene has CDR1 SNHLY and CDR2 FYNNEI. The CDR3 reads CASSFAAGTDTQYF. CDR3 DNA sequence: TGTGCCAGCAGTTTCGCGGCCGGCACAGATACGCAGTATTTT.

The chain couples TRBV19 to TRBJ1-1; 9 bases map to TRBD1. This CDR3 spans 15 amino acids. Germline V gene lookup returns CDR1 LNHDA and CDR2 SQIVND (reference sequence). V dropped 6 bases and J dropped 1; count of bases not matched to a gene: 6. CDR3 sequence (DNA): TGTGCCAGTAGCGACAGGGGGAGCAAGAACACTGAAGCTTTCTTT. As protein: CASSDRGSKNTEAFF.

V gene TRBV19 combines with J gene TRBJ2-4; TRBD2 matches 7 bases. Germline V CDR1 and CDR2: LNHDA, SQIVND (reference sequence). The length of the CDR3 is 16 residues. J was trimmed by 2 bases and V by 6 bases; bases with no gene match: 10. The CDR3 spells CASSKSPSGPKNIQYF. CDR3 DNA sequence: TGTGCCAGTAGCAAATCCCCTAGCGGACCCAAAAACATTCAGTACTTC.